The 29 T cell receptor beta chains given below trace back to one sample, sequenced in a study of blood T cell repertoires in COVID-19. Measured with immunoSEQ multiplex PCR; TCRdb has only the in-frame clones, and not every one. The sample lists around 270,000 clones, around 89% seen once, with 0.7% to 0.9% in the top ten. Sample: peripheral blood. The source is a man between 25 and 39 years old with acute or convalescent COVID-19.

This chain links TRBV28 with TRBJ2-2; 8 bases line up with TRBD2. The V segment lost 6 bases and the J segment 3 bases; nucleotides outside the gene matches: 12. Germline values: CDR1 MDHEN, CDR2 SYDVKM. CDR3 length: 17 amino acids. The CDR3 protein is CASSYPTGGLYTGELFF. The CDR3 DNA sequence: TGTGCCAGCAGCTACCCGACGGGGGGGCTGTACACCGGGGAGCTGTTTTTT.

The rearrangement links TRBV3-1 (or the pseudogene TRBV3-2) to TRBJ2-5; D gene uncertain. V lost 10 bases, J lost 5 bases, and 5 bases lay in between. CDR1 and CDR2 from the germline V gene are LGHDT and YNNKEL (reference sequence). The CDR3 loop spans 9 amino acids. The chain's CDR3 is CANGETQYF. The DNA for the CDR3 is TGTGCCAACGGGGAGACCCAGTACTTC.

The chain joins TRBV6-5 to TRBJ1-4, with 9 nucleotides matching TRBD1. This CDR3 contains 15 residues. Germline CDR1 reads MNHEY; CDR2 reads SVGAGI. V shed 6 bases, J shed 6 bases, and the junction held 8 bases outside the gene matches. The CDR3 DNA is TGTGCCAGCAGAGAGGGGGGGACAGGGCATGAAAAACTGTTTTTT. Translating it yields CASREGGTGHEKLFF.

V gene TRBV18 combines with J gene TRBJ2-3; D uncertain. V lost 3 bases to trimming and J lost 0 bases, with 7 bases between them. The CDR3 totals 14 residues. Germline V gene sequence: CDR1 KGHSH, CDR2 LQKENI. CDR3 region: CASSPRISTDTQYF. The CDR3, as DNA: TGTGCCAGCTCACCGAGGATCAGCACAGATACGCAGTATTTT.

This clone was counted only a few times. The chain is built from TRBV10-3 and TRBJ1-3; 10 bases line up with TRBD1. There are 15 residues in the CDR3. Trimming took 4 bases from V and 4 from J; bases not matched to a gene: 4. CDR1 is ENHRY, CDR2 SYGVKD, per germline. DNA of the CDR3: TGTGCCATCAGTGGACAGGGGGCAGGAGGAAACACCATATATTTT. Translation gives CAISGQGAGGNTIYF.

The chain uses TRBV28 and TRBJ2-7; D unclear. In germline, CDR1 is MDHEN, CDR2 SYDVKM. V lost 3 bases, J lost 2 bases, and 5 bases lay in between. The CDR3 has 12 residues. CDR3 nucleotides: TGTGCCAGCAGTTTTGGGCCCTACGAGCAGTACTTC. It codes for CASSFGPYEQYF.

The chain couples TRBV5-1 to TRBJ2-2, with TRBD2 matching 8 bases. The trim removed 0 bases at V and 6 bases at J, leaving 4 bases unmatched. The germline gives CDR1 SGHRS, CDR2 YFSETQ. CDR3 size: 15 residues. The CDR3 reads CASSLDGRAAGELFF. In nucleotides, the CDR3 is TGCGCCAGCAGCTTGGACGGGAGGGCCGCCGGGGAGCTGTTTTTT. Variable domain in full (rest from reference TRBV5-1 and TRBJ2-2): KAGVTQTPRYLIKTRGQQVTLSCSPISGHRSVSWYQQTPGQGLQFLFEYFSETQRNKGNFPGRFSGRQFSNSRSEMNVSTLELGDSALYLCASSLDGRAAGELFFGEGSRLTVL.

V gene TRBV6-6 combines with J gene TRBJ2-3, with D possibly matching TRBD2 (7 bases). The germline V gene encodes CDR1 MNHNY and CDR2 SVGAGI (reference sequence). The CDR3 has 12 amino acids. The CDR3 here is CTTGGPSDTQYF. The CDR3, as DNA: TGTACAACCGGGGGGCCCTCAGATACGCAGTATTTT.

The CDR3 DNA is TGTGCCAGCAGCCGGGAGCCAACCTACGAGCAGTACTTC. As protein: CASSREPTYEQYF. The chain joins TRBV2 to TRBJ2-7; D is possibly TRBD2 (6 bases). The germline V and J ends were trimmed by 6 bases and 2 bases, with 11 bases remaining between them. Germline CDR1 SNHLY, CDR2 FYNNEI. CDR3 length: 13 amino acids.

V usage is TRBV4-2 and J usage is TRBJ2-3; D remains unclear. Trimming removed 2 bases at V and 0 bases at J, with 3 bases between. Germline V gene data show CDR1 as LGHNA and CDR2 as YNFKEQ. There are 13 residues in the CDR3. Here the CDR3 reads CASSQQSTDTQYF. The CDR3 DNA reads as TGTGCCAGCAGCCAACAGAGCACAGATACGCAGTATTTT.

J is TRBJ2-1 and V is TRBV18; 7 bases are shared with TRBD2. V lost 2 bases to trimming and J lost 5 bases; unmatched junction nucleotides: 3. The CDR3 is 14 amino acids. Germline CDR1 reads KGHSH; CDR2 reads LQKENI. The CDR3 region is CASSPGRENNEQFF. CDR3 sequence (DNA): TGTGCCAGCTCACCAGGGAGGGAGAACAATGAGCAGTTCTTC.

The V and J genes are TRBV5-5 and TRBJ1-1; D is unresolved. CDR1 SGHKS and CDR2 YYEKEE come from the germline V gene (reference sequence). V was clipped by 0 bases and J by 7 bases, with 10 bases between them. This CDR3 spans 13 amino acids. CDR3 protein: CASSLGRSIEAFF. CDR3 in DNA: TGTGCCAGCAGCTTGGGCAGATCCATTGAAGCTTTCTTT.

This clone was seen more than once but under ten times. V usage is TRBV18 and J usage is TRBJ1-4, with D hard to call. Germline V lookup: CDR1 KGHSH, CDR2 LQKENI. Trimming cost V 3 bases and J 6 bases, with 8 bases left between them. This CDR3 contains 13 residues. This CDR3 is CASSPRLYEKLFF. DNA of the CDR3: TGTGCCAGCTCACCGAGGCTTTATGAAAAACTGTTTTTT. The complete variable domain, with remaining parts taken from reference TRBV18 and TRBJ1-4, reads NAGVMQNPRHLVRRRGQEARLRCSPMKGHSHVYWYRQLPEEGLKFMVYLQKENIIDESGMPKERFSAEFPKEGPSILRIQQVVRGDSAAYFCASSPRLYEKLFFGSGTQLSVL.

The chain links TRBV28 to TRBJ2-7, with 7 bases lining up with TRBD2. The trim removed 5 bases at V and 1 base at J, leaving 8 bases unmatched. Germline V CDR1 and CDR2: MDHEN, SYDVKM. This CDR3 region has 15 residues. The CDR3 spells CASSPRGRASYEQYF. The DNA of the CDR3 is TGTGCCAGCAGTCCCCGGGGGAGGGCTTCCTACGAGCAGTACTTC.

The chain joins TRBV7-9 to TRBJ1-4; D ambiguous. Germline V CDR1 and CDR2: SEHNR, FQNEAQ (reference sequence). The V gene lost 11 bases and the J gene lost 4 bases, with 11 bases spanning the gap. The CDR3 is made up of 12 amino acids. CDR3 DNA: TGTGCCTTGAACCCGGTTAATGAAAAACTGTTTTTT. It encodes CALNPVNEKLFF.

The chain carries TRBV19 and TRBJ1-1; TRBD1 aligns across 7 bases. V shed 7 bases and J 1 base; nucleotides not matched to a gene: 9. The germline gives CDR1 LNHDA, CDR2 SQIVND (reference sequence). The CDR3 has 15 residues. CDR3 coding DNA: TGTGCCAGTATAGATACCGGGACAGCGAACACTGAAGCTTTCTTT. It encodes CASIDTGTANTEAFF.

This chain links TRBV2 with TRBJ1-2; no clear D gene. The germline V gene has CDR1 SNHLY and CDR2 FYNNEI. The CDR3 extends over 12 amino acids. V was cut by 3 bases and J by 8 bases, with 10 bases left in between. This CDR3 reads CASSESGGGYTF. The CDR3 region has the DNA TGTGCCAGCAGTGAGTCGGGAGGCGGCTACACCTTC.

In DNA form, the CDR3 reads TGTGCCAGCAGCCGGGACAACCAAGAGACCCAGTACTTC. Translated, it gives CASSRDNQETQYF. The rearrangement uses TRBV7-9 and TRBJ2-5; possible D gene TRBD1, 6 bases. Germline V lookup: CDR1 SEHNR, CDR2 FQNEAQ (reference sequence). The CDR3 is made up of 13 amino acids. The V and J ends lost 5 bases and 0 bases respectively, with 7 bases between them.

The chain's CDR3 is CASSVLAGRADTQYF. The CDR3 DNA follows: TGTGCCAGCAGCGTGTTAGCGGGGCGGGCAGATACGCAGTATTTT. This chain links TRBV9 with TRBJ2-3; TRBD2 matches at 8 bases. The junction had 6 bases not matched to a gene; V was cut back by 2 bases and J by 4 bases. The CDR3 covers 15 residues. The germline V gene encodes CDR1 SGDLS and CDR2 YYNGEE.

The chain combines TRBV7-9 with TRBJ1-6; D is perhaps TRBD1 (6 bases). V was clipped by 5 bases and J by 7 bases, with 15 bases between them. Germline V gene sequence: CDR1 SEHNR, CDR2 FQNEAQ (reference sequence). The length of the CDR3 is 15 residues. CDR3: CASSVLQGQNSPLHF. The CDR3 nucleotides read TGTGCCAGCAGCGTTCTCCAGGGGCAGAATTCACCCCTCCACTTT. The variable domain in full, with the rest retrieved from reference TRBV7-9 and TRBJ1-6, is DTGVSQNPRHKITKRGQNVTFRCDPISEHNRLYWYRQTLGQGPEFLTYFQNEAQLEKSRLLSDRFSAERPKGSFSTLEIQRTEQGDSAMYLCASSVLQGQNSPLHFGNGTRLTVT.

The chain links TRBV7-8 to TRBJ2-7; the match to TRBD1 covers 9 bases. Per germline, CDR1 SGHVS and CDR2 FQNEAQ. This CDR3 region has 15 residues. V trimming: 0 bases; J trimming: 3 bases; junction bases outside the gene matches: 3. Here the CDR3 reads CASSLAKGQGYEQYF. As DNA, the CDR3 is TGTGCCAGCAGCTTAGCGAAGGGACAGGGCTACGAGCAGTACTTC. The entire variable domain, with the rest obtained from reference TRBV7-8 and TRBJ2-7, is as follows: GAGVSQSPRYKVAKRGQDVALRCDPISGHVSLFWYQQALGQGPEFLTYFQNEAQLDKSGLPSDRFFAERPEGSVSTLKIQRTQQEDSAVYLCASSLAKGQGYEQYFGPGTRLTVT.

The CDR3 here is CASSAQGGETQYF. As DNA, the CDR3 is TGCGCCAGCAGCGCACAGGGAGGGGAGACCCAGTACTTC. This chain connects TRBV5-1 to TRBJ2-5; a weak D match, TRBD2 (7 bases). The CDR3 spans 13 residues. Trimming shortened V by 4 bases and J by 5 bases, and 12 bases separated the two germline ends. The V gene's germline CDR1 is SGHRS and CDR2 YFSETQ.

The chain recombines TRBV28 with TRBJ1-2; maybe TRBD1 (5 bases). V gave up 2 bases and J gave up 4 bases, with 8 bases separating them. Germline V gene data show CDR1 as MDHEN and CDR2 as SYDVKM. This CDR3 is built from 13 residues. DNA of the CDR3: TGTGCCAGCAGTTTACGGACATTCTATGGCTACACCTTC. This encodes CASSLRTFYGYTF.

This sequence joins TRBV7-9 and TRBJ2-3; tentative D call: TRBD1 (5 bases). The CDR3 is made up of 16 amino acids. V gave up 3 bases and J gave up 1 base, with 14 bases separating them. Germline CDR1 SEHNR, CDR2 FQNEAQ (reference sequence). The CDR3 DNA reads TGTGCCAGCAGCTTGGTTAGTCAGGGCGGCACAGATACGCAGTATTTT. As protein: CASSLVSQGGTDTQYF.

This chain uses TRBV7-6 with TRBJ2-1; 12 positions agree with TRBD2. Germline CDR1 is SGHVS and CDR2 is FNYEAQ. Losses at the gene ends were 1 base for V and 3 bases for J; bases not matched to a gene: 4. The CDR3 consists of 17 residues. The CDR3 is CASSLDGLAGIYNEQFF. The CDR3 nucleotides are TGTGCCAGCAGCTTAGACGGACTAGCGGGGATCTACAATGAGCAGTTCTTC.

This clone was seen a few times. V is TRBV6-5 and J is TRBJ1-1, with D possibly TRBD1 on 5 matching bases. The CDR3 is made up of 15 amino acids. Germline V gives CDR1 MNHEY, CDR2 SVGAGI. Trimming stripped 7 bases from V and 4 bases from J, with 19 bases between. CDR3 amino acids: CASNIGAMGGTEAFF. The CDR3 region has the DNA TGTGCCAGCAACATCGGGGCGATGGGAGGCACTGAAGCTTTCTTT.

The chain joins TRBV28 to TRBJ2-5; 8 bases match TRBD1. After removal of 3 bases from V and 3 bases from J, the junction contained 0 bases not matched to a gene. The germline V gene encodes CDR1 MDHEN and CDR2 SYDVKM. The CDR3 is made up of 13 amino acids. The CDR3 region is CASSLTGEETQYF. As DNA, the CDR3 is TGTGCCAGCAGTTTGACAGGGGAAGAGACCCAGTACTTC.

The chain uses TRBV6-5 and TRBJ1-5; 8 positions agree with TRBD1. Trimming at V came to 7 bases and at J to 2 bases, leaving 7 bases not matched to a gene. CDR1 and CDR2 (germline): MNHEY, SVGAGI. This CDR3 comprises 15 residues. As DNA, the CDR3 is TGTGCCAGCATATTGACAGGGGCTGGCAATCAGCCCCAGCATTTT. It yields the protein CASILTGAGNQPQHF.

The chain links TRBV5-4 to TRBJ2-3, with D possibly being TRBD2 (5 bases). Trimming left V 7 bases short and J 3 bases short, with 21 bases between. CDR3 length: 16 amino acids. Germline V gene sequence: CDR1 SGHNT, CDR2 YYREEE (reference sequence). The CDR3: CASYGDALGLTDTQYF. CDR3 sequence (DNA): TGTGCCAGCTACGGGGATGCTCTGGGTTTGACAGATACGCAGTATTTT.